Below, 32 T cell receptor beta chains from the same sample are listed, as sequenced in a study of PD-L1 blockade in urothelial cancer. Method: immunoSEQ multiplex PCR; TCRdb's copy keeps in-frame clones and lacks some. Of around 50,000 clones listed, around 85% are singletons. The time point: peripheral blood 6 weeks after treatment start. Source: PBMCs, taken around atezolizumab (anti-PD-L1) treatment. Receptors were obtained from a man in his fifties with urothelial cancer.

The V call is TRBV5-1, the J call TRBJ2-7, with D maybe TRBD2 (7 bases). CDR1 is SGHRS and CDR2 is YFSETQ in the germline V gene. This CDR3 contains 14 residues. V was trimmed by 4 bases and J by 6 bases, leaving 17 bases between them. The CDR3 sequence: CASSPEGGTGEQYF. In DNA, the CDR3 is TGCGCCAGCAGCCCGGAGGGGGGGACGGGCGAGCAGTACTTC.

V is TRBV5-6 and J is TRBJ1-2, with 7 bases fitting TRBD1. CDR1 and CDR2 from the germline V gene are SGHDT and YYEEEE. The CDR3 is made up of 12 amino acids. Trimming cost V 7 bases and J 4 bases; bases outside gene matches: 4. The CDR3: CASGRQGYGYTF. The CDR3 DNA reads TGTGCCAGCGGCCGACAGGGCTATGGCTACACCTTC.

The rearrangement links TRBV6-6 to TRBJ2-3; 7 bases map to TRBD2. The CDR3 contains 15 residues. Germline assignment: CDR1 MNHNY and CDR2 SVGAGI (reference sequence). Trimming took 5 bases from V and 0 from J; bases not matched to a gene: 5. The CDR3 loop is CASSHVSGSTDTQYF. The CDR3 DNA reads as TGTGCCAGCAGTCACGTTAGCGGGAGCACAGATACGCAGTATTTT.

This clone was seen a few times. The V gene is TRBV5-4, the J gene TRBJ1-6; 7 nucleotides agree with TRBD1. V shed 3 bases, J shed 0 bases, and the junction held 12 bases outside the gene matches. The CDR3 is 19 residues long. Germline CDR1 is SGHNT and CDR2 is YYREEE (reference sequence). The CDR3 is CASSSHRPGQSSYNSPLHF. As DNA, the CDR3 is TGTGCCAGCAGCTCACACCGGCCGGGACAGAGCTCCTATAATTCACCCCTCCACTTT. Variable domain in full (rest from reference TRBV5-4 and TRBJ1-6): ETGVTQSPTHLIKTRGQQVTLRCSSQSGHNTVSWYQQALGQGPQFIFQYYREEENGRGNFPPRFSGLQFPNYSSELNVNALELDDSALYLCASSSHRPGQSSYNSPLHFGNGTRLTVT.

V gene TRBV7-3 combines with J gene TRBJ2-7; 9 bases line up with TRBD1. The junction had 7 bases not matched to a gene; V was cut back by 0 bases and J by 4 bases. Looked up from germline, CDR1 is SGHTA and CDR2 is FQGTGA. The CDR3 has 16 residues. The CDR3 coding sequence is TGTGCCAGCAGCTTAACATCCGGGACAGGGATTTACGAGCAGTACTTC. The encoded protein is CASSLTSGTGIYEQYF. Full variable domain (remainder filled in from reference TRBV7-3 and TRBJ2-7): GAGVSQTPSNKVTEKGKYVELRCDPISGHTALYWYRQSLGQGPEFLIYFQGTGAADDSGLPNDRFFAVRPEGSVSTLKIQRTERGDSAVYLCASSLTSGTGIYEQYFGPGTRLTVT.

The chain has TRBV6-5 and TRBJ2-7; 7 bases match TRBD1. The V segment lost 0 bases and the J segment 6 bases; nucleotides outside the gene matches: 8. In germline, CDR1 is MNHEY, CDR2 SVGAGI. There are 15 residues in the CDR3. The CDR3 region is CASSYSRWQGVEQYF. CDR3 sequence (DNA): TGTGCCAGCAGTTACTCGAGATGGCAGGGGGTCGAGCAGTACTTC.

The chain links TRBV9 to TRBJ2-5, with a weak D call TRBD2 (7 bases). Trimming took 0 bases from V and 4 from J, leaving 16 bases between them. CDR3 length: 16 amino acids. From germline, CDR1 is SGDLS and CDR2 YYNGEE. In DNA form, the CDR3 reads TGTGCCAGCAGCGTAGAGGGGGGGGGAGTCCTAGAGACCCAGTACTTC. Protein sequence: CASSVEGGGVLETQYF.

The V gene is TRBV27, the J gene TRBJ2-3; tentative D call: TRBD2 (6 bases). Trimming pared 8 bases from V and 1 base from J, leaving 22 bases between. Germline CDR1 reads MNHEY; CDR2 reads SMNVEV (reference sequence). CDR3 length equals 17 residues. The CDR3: CASGTPRRVGGTDTQYF. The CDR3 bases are TGTGCCAGCGGTACCCCCCGGAGGGTGGGTGGCACAGATACGCAGTATTTT.

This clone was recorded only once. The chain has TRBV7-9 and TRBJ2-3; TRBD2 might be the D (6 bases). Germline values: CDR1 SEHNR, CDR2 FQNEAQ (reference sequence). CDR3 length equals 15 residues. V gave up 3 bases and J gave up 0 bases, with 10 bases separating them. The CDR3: CASSFGGISTDTQYF. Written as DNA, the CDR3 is TGTGCCAGCAGCTTCGGCGGGATTAGCACAGATACGCAGTATTTT.

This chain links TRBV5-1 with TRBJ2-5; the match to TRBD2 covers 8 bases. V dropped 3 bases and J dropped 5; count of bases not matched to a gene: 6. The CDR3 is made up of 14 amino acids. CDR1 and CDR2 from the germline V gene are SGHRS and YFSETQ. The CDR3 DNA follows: TGCGCCAGCAGCTCCGGGGGGGGCAGGGAGACCCAGTACTTC. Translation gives CASSSGGGRETQYF.

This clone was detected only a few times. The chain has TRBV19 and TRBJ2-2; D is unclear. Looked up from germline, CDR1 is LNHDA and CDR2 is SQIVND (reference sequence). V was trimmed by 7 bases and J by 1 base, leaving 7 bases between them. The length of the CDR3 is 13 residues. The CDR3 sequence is CASTGRNTGELFF. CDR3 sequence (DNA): TGTGCCAGTACAGGCAGGAACACCGGGGAGCTGTTTTTT.

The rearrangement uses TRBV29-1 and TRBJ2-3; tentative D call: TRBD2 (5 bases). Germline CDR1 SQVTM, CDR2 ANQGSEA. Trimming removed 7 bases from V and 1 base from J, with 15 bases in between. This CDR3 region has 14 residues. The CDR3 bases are TGCAGCGGCTCCGGGGTAGTAGGCACAGATACGCAGTATTTT. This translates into CSGSGVVGTDTQYF.

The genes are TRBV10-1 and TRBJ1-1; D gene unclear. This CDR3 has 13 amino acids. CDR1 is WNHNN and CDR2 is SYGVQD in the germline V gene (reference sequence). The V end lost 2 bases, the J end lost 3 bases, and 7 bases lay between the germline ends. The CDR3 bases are TGCGCCAGCAGTGAGAGAAGCTACACTGAAGCTTTCTTT. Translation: CASSERSYTEAFF.

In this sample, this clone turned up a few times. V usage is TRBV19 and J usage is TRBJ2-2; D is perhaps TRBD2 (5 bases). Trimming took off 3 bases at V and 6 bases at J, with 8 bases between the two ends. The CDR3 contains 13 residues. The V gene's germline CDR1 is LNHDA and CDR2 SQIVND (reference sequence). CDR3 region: CASSIEGAGELFF. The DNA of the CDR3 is TGTGCCAGTAGTATTGAGGGTGCCGGGGAGCTGTTTTTT.

CDR3 residues: CATSRPPGGEQYF. In nucleotides, the CDR3 is TGTGCCACCAGCCGCCCCCCCGGGGGAGAGCAGTACTTC. This sequence joins TRBV15 and TRBJ2-7, with D perhaps TRBD2 (6 bases). CDR3 length: 13 amino acids. With 5 bases removed from V and 7 bases from J, the gap between germline ends came to 15 bases. Germline lookup yields CDR1 LNHNV and CDR2 YYDKDF (reference sequence).

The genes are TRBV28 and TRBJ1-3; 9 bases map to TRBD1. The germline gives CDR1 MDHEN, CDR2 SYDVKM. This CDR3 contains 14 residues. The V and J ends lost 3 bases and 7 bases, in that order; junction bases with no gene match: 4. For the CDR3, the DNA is TGTGCCAGCAGTTTGGGACAGGGCGGCAACACCATATATTTT. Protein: CASSLGQGGNTIYF.

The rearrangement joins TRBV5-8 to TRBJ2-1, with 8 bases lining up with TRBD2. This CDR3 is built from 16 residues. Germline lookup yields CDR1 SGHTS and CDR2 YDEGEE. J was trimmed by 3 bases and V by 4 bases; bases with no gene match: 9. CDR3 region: CASSPPTSARYNEQFF. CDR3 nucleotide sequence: TGTGCCAGCAGCCCCCCGACTAGCGCGCGCTACAATGAGCAGTTCTTC.

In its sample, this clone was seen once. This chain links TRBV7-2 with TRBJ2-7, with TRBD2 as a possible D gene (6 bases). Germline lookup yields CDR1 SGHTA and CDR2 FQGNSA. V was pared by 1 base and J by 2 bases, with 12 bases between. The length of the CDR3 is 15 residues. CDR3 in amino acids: CASSLGGLNPYEQYF. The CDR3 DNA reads TGTGCCAGCAGCTTAGGGGGACTCAACCCCTACGAGCAGTACTTC.

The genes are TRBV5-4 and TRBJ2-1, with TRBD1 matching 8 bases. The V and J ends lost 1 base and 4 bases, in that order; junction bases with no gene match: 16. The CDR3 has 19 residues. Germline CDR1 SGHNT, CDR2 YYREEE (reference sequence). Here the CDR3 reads CASSLRDTGGEGFYNEQFF. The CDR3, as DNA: TGTGCCAGCAGCTTGAGGGACACAGGGGGAGAGGGTTTTTACAATGAGCAGTTCTTC.

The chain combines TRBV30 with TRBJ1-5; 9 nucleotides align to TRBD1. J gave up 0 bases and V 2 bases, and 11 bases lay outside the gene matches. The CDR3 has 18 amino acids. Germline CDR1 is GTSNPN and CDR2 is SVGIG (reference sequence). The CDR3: CAWSHAGQGGISNQPQHF. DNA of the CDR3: TGTGCCTGGAGTCACGCGGGACAGGGAGGGATTAGCAATCAGCCCCAGCATTTT.

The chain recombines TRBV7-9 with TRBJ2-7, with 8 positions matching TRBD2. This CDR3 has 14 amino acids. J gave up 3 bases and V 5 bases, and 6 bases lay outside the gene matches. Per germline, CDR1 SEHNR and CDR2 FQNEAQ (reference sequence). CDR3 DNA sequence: TGTGCCAGCAGCAACGGGACTAGAGGCTACGAGCAGTACTTC. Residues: CASSNGTRGYEQYF.

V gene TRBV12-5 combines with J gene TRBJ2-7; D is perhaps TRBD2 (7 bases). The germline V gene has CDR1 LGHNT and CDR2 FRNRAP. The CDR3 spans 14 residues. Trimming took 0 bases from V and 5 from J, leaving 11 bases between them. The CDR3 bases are TGTGCTAGTGGTTTGGTAGGGGGGGCCGACGAGCAGTACTTC. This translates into CASGLVGGADEQYF. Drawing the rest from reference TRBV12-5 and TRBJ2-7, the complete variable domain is DARVTQTPRHKVTEMGQEVTMRCQPILGHNTVFWYRQTMMQGLELLAYFRNRAPLDDSGMPKDRFSAEMPDATLATLKIQPSEPRDSAVYFCASGLVGGADEQYFGPGTRLTVT.

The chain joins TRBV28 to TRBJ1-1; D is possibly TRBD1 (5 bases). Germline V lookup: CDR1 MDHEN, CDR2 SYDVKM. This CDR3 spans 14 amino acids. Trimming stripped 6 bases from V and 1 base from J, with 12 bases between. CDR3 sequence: CASSPPQGNTEAFF. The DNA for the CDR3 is TGTGCCAGCAGCCCTCCTCAGGGGAACACTGAAGCTTTCTTT.

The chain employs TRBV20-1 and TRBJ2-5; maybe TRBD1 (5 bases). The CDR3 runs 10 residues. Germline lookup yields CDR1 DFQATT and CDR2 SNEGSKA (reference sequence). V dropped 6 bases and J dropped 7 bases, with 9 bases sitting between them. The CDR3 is CSASTGTQYF. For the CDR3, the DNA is TGCAGTGCCTCAACAGGGACCCAGTACTTC.

The CDR3 nucleotides are TGTGCGACAGGGAAGATGGGTCGTGGCTACACCTTC. Translation gives CATGKMGRGYTF. The chain has TRBV28 and TRBJ1-2; 7 bases map to TRBD1. The germline V gene encodes CDR1 MDHEN and CDR2 SYDVKM. This CDR3 is built from 12 residues.

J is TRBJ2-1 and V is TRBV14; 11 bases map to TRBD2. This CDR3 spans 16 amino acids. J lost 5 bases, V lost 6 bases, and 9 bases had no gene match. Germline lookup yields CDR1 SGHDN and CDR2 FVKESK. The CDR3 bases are TGTGCCAGCAGGTCTATGGGACTAGCGGTGAACAATGAGCAGTTCTTC. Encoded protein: CASRSMGLAVNNEQFF.

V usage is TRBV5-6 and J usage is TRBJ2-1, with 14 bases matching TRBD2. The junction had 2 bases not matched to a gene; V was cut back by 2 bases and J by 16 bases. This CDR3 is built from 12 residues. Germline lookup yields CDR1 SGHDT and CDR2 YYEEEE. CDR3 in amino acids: CASSLGLAGGFF. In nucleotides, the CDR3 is TGTGCCAGCAGCTTAGGACTAGCGGGAGGATTCTTC. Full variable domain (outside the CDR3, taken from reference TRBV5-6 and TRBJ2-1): DAGVTQSPTHLIKTRGQQVTLRCSPKSGHDTVSWYQQALGQGPQFIFQYYEEEERQRGNFPDRFSGHQFPNYSSELNVNALLLGDSALYLCASSLGLAGGFFGPGTRLTVL.

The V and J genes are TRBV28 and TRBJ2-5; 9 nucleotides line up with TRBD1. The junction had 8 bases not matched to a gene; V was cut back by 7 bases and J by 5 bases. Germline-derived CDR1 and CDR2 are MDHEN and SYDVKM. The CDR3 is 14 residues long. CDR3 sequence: CASIEMGQGETQYF. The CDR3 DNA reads TGTGCCAGCATAGAGATGGGACAGGGCGAGACCCAGTACTTC.

The CDR3 DNA follows: TGTGCCAGCAGCCAAAGGGGAGGACTAGCGGGGGGCAATGAGCAGTTCTTC. This codes for CASSQRGGLAGGNEQFF. V and J are TRBV11-3 and TRBJ2-1; 14 bases agree with TRBD2. Looked up from germline, CDR1 is SGHNT and CDR2 is YENEEA. CDR3 length: 17 amino acids. V lost 5 bases to trimming and J lost 6 bases; unmatched junction nucleotides: 9.

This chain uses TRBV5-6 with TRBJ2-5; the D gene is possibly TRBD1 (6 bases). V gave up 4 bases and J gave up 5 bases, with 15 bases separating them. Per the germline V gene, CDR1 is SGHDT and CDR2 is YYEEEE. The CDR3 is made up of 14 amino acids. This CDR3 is CASSQGQRGETQYF. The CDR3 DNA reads TGTGCCAGCAGCCAAGGCCAAAGGGGGGAGACCCAGTACTTC.

CDR3 protein: CASSPAGTISYEQYF. In nucleotides, the CDR3 is TGCGCCAGCAGCCCGGCCGGGACAATCTCCTACGAGCAGTACTTC. The rearrangement uses TRBV5-1 and TRBJ2-7; D is possibly TRBD1 (6 bases). The CDR3 has 15 amino acids. Germline-derived CDR1 and CDR2 are SGHRS and YFSETQ. V was pared by 4 bases and J by 0 bases, with 14 bases between.

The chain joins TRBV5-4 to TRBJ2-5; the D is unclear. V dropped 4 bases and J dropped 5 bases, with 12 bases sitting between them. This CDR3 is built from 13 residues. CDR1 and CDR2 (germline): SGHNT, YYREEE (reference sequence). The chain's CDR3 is CASSINPRETQYF. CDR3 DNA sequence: TGTGCCAGCAGCATTAACCCCAGGGAGACCCAGTACTTC.